Below, 3 T cell receptor beta chains from the same sample are listed, as sequenced in a study of blood T cells in healthy people across ages. A second about 6 to 11 cycle PCR used barcoded and J-beta primers. Via MiXCR, TCRdb re-called the 5' RACE reads, giving one row per CDR3 protein. The repertoire holds 1,500,000 or so distinct CDR3 sequences, with 59% as singletons. Sequencing was carried out using blood. Receptors originate from a man aged 18 to 30 in good health.

This clonotype was found a few times. The chain combines TRBV24-1 with TRBJ1-4; perhaps TRBD1 as D (6 bases). The V gene's germline CDR1 is KGHDR and CDR2 SFDVKD. The CDR3 covers 14 residues. The V and J ends lost 7 bases and 0 bases respectively, with 8 bases between them. In DNA, the CDR3 is TGTGCCACCAGGGACAGCCCAACTAATGAAAAACTGTTTTTT. Its translation is CATRDSPTNEKLFF.

The V and J genes are TRBV12-3 or TRBV12-4 and TRBJ2-4, with D tentatively TRBD2 (6 bases). The CDR3 spans 17 residues. Trimming cost V 2 bases and J 1 base, with 15 bases left between them. The CDR3 sequence is CASSLSAGRTAKNIQYF. CDR3 nucleotide sequence: TGTGCCAGCAGTTTATCAGCAGGGAGGACGGCCAAAAACATTCAGTACTTC.

The chain combines TRBV29-1 with TRBJ2-7; TRBD2 might be the D (6 bases). Germline assignment: CDR1 SQVTM and CDR2 ANQGSEA. The CDR3 is 11 amino acids. With 3 bases removed from V and 7 bases from J, the gap between germline ends came to 10 bases. Written as DNA, the CDR3 is TGCAGCGTTGATACTGGGGGGGAGCAGTACTTC. Its protein product is CSVDTGGEQYF.